These 29 T cell receptor beta chains originate from one sample sequenced in a study of graft-versus-host responses after intestinal transplantation (dated by TCRdb to about 2021). Intraepithelial and lamina propria lymphocytes were isolated from graft specimens using dithiothreitol, EDTA incubations and collagenase D digestion. Receptor amplification or capture employed the immunoSEQ multiplex PCR assay. The immuneACCESS repertoire file appears here via TCRdb, limited to in-frame rearrangements. These files lack a portion of the clones; in checked studies, under half of the deficit traces to unresolved V genes, and the cause of the others is not known. Here the sample has approximately 750 clones; under 90% occur a single time. The top ten constitute 20% of the sample. The sequenced sample was ileum tissue, obtained more than 21 days after intestinal transplant. All receptors come from a human patient who received an intestinal transplant, so some T cells may come from the graft donor.

The rearrangement joins TRBV4-2 to TRBJ2-7; 8 bases line up with TRBD1. The CDR3 has 13 residues. J gave up 12 bases and V 1 base, and 8 bases lay outside the gene matches. Per germline, CDR1 LGHNA and CDR2 YNFKEQ. CDR3 loop: CASSQGGQGSVYF. CDR3 nucleotides: TGTGCCAGCAGCCAAGGAGGACAGGGTTCCGTGTACTTC.

The V and J genes are TRBV23-1 and TRBJ2-2, with D maybe TRBD2 (5 bases). TRBV23-1 is an ORF; its function is uncertain. The CDR3 sequence is 12 residues long. Trimming removed 9 bases at V and 6 bases at J, with 11 bases between. DNA of the CDR3: TGCGCCAGGGGGAGAGGGCCCGGGGAGCTGTTTTTT. As protein: CARGRGPGELFF.

J is TRBJ1-5 and V is TRBV28; D is undetermined. V was pared by 5 bases and J by 0 bases, with 8 bases between. The CDR3 sequence is 14 residues long. Germline loops: CDR1 MDHEN, CDR2 SYDVKM. CDR3 in DNA: TGTGCCAGCAGTCTCACCCATAGCAATCAGCCCCAGCATTTT. This codes for CASSLTHSNQPQHF.

The chain carries TRBV27 and TRBJ2-5; TRBD1 or TRBD2 may be the D gene (5 bases each). CDR1 and CDR2 (germline): MNHEY, SMNVEV (reference sequence). The CDR3 extends over 13 amino acids. Trimming removed 3 bases at V and 5 bases at J, with 10 bases between. The DNA of the CDR3 is TGTGCCAGCAGTTTTGCCAGGGAGGAGACCCAGTACTTC. Protein sequence: CASSFAREETQYF.

The table lists this clone with a count of one. The V call is TRBV28, the J call TRBJ1-5; D perhaps matches TRBD1 (5 bases). V was cut by 4 bases and J by 2 bases, with 21 bases left in between. The CDR3 is made up of 18 amino acids. CDR1 and CDR2 from the germline V gene are MDHEN and SYDVKM. CDR3 loop: CASSSGDFWVVGNQPQHF. As DNA, the CDR3 is TGTGCCAGCAGTTCGGGGGACTTTTGGGTGGTCGGCAATCAGCCCCAGCATTTT.

The V call is TRBV27, the J call TRBJ1-1, with D unresolved. The CDR3 is made up of 13 amino acids. V shed 3 bases and J shed 4 bases, with 9 bases lying between them. Germline CDR1 MNHEY, CDR2 SMNVEV (reference sequence). The CDR3 coding sequence is TGTGCCAGCAGTTTCCTCCCCCCCACTGAAGCTTTCTTT. Translation: CASSFLPPTEAFF.

This clone was counted a few times. V and J are TRBV4-2 and TRBJ2-1; 9 bases are a match to TRBD2. V dropped 0 bases and J dropped 15; count of bases not matched to a gene: 15. Germline lookup yields CDR1 LGHNA and CDR2 YNFKEQ. The CDR3 consists of 16 residues. CDR3 loop: CASSQEGGSGAGGLFF. DNA for the CDR3: TGTGCCAGCAGCCAAGAAGGGGGTAGCGGGGCGGGAGGGCTGTTCTTC.

This clone showed up just once. The chain joins TRBV28 to TRBJ2-1, with 15 bases fitting TRBD2. This CDR3 is built from 16 residues. Germline V gene sequence: CDR1 MDHEN, CDR2 SYDVKM. Trimming removed 4 bases from V and 10 bases from J; junction bases left unmatched: 8. For the CDR3, the DNA is TGTGCCAGCAGTTCACCGTTTGGGACTAGCGGGGGGGAGCAGTTCTTC. Translated: CASSSPFGTSGGEQFF.

The genes are TRBV4-3 and TRBJ2-1; perhaps D is TRBD1 or TRBD2 (5 bases each). The germline V gene encodes CDR1 LGHNA and CDR2 YSLEER. V dropped 3 bases and J dropped 9 bases, with 15 bases sitting between them. The length of the CDR3 is 14 residues. In DNA form, the CDR3 reads TGCGCCAGCAGCCAGGAAAGAGGGGCGGGTGAGCAGTTCTTC. Its translation is CASSQERGAGEQFF.

J is TRBJ1-5 and V is TRBV6-6, with 8 bases matching TRBD1. CDR1 and CDR2 (germline): MNHNY, SVGAGI (reference sequence). V was clipped by 2 bases and J by 7 bases; unmatched bases: 7. There are 15 residues in the CDR3. The CDR3 spells CASSYGAGGVQPQHF. The DNA for the CDR3 is TGTGCCAGCAGTTACGGGGCAGGGGGCGTCCAGCCCCAGCATTTT.

V usage is TRBV7-9 and J usage is TRBJ1-1; D perhaps matches TRBD1 (6 bases). The CDR3 loop spans 14 amino acids. The V end was cut by 1 base, the J end by 4 bases, with 10 bases between. CDR1 SEHNR and CDR2 FQNEAQ come from the germline V gene (reference sequence). The CDR3 DNA sequence: TGTGCCAGCAGCTTAGAGGGGGGCATCACTGAAGCTTTCTTT. It yields the protein CASSLEGGITEAFF.

This chain uses TRBV27 with TRBJ2-7; tentatively, D is TRBD1 or TRBD2 (5 bases each). Trimming pared 5 bases from V and 0 bases from J, leaving 11 bases between. Germline lookup yields CDR1 MNHEY and CDR2 SMNVEV (reference sequence). This CDR3 is 14 amino acids long. Here the CDR3 reads CASSPGRFSYEQYF. As DNA, the CDR3 is TGTGCCAGCAGTCCGGGACGCTTCTCCTACGAGCAGTACTTC.

V and J are TRBV5-6 and TRBJ2-7, with no clear D. Germline V CDR1 and CDR2: SGHDT, YYEEEE. This CDR3 has 16 amino acids. V lost 2 bases, J lost 0 bases, and 15 bases lay in between. CDR3 coding DNA: TGTGCCAGCAGCTTCGGCGTCCCAGGATACTCCTACGAGCAGTACTTC. Its protein product is CASSFGVPGYSYEQYF.

J is TRBJ1-2 and V is TRBV5-6, with TRBD1 identical over 10 bases. From germline, CDR1 is SGHDT and CDR2 YYEEEE. The length of the CDR3 is 17 residues. After removal of 4 bases from V and 4 bases from J, the junction contained 13 bases not matched to a gene. The CDR3 is CASSPLGTGVFAYGYTF. In nucleotides, the CDR3 is TGTGCCAGCAGCCCCCTTGGGACAGGGGTCTTTGCCTATGGCTACACCTTC.

For the CDR3, the DNA is TGTGCCAGCAGCGGGACTATATCCACAGATACGCAGTATTTT. As protein: CASSGTISTDTQYF. The V gene is TRBV9, the J gene TRBJ2-3, with a possible D match to TRBD2 (6 bases). From germline, CDR1 is SGDLS and CDR2 YYNGEE. Trimming took 3 bases from V and 2 from J, leaving 10 bases between them. The CDR3 totals 14 residues.

This chain links TRBV27 with TRBJ1-2; tentative D call: TRBD1 (6 bases). V was clipped by 6 bases and J by 4 bases, with 12 bases between them. Germline V lookup: CDR1 MNHEY, CDR2 SMNVEV (reference sequence). The CDR3 has 13 amino acids. Here the CDR3 reads CASSPRGPYGYTF. The CDR3 DNA sequence: TGTGCCAGCAGCCCCAGGGGACCCTATGGCTACACCTTC.

The V call is TRBV5-4, the J call TRBJ2-7, with 7 bases that match TRBD1. Germline V gene lookup returns CDR1 SGHNT and CDR2 YYREEE (reference sequence). Unmatched junction bases numbered 3, after V lost 0 bases and J lost 3 bases. CDR3 length equals 14 residues. The CDR3 nucleotides are TGTGCCAGCAGCTTGGGGCAGGGGGACTACGAGCAGTACTTC. Translating gives CASSLGQGDYEQYF.

This chain uses TRBV9 with TRBJ1-4, with 8 bases fitting TRBD1. The CDR3 runs 17 residues. Trimming cost V 4 bases and J 8 bases; bases outside gene matches: 16. In germline, CDR1 is SGDLS, CDR2 YYNGEE. The CDR3 sequence is CASSTPQTTGEGEKLFF. In DNA form, the CDR3 reads TGTGCCAGCAGCACACCTCAGACGACAGGGGAAGGGGAAAAACTGTTTTTT.

The chain links TRBV7-6 to TRBJ2-7, with D unresolved. The CDR3 is 15 amino acids. Germline-derived CDR1 and CDR2 are SGHVS and FNYEAQ. The ends were cut back, 5 bases at V and 3 bases at J, with 17 bases in the middle. CDR3 sequence: CASSPQQAPNYEQYF. DNA of the CDR3: TGTGCCAGCAGCCCACAACAAGCGCCGAACTACGAGCAGTACTTC.

The rearrangement joins TRBV7-9 to TRBJ2-1; TRBD1 aligns across 8 bases. This CDR3 has 16 amino acids. Trimming cost V 5 bases and J 1 base; bases outside gene matches: 7. Looked up from germline, CDR1 is SEHNR and CDR2 is FQNEAQ (reference sequence). The CDR3 DNA reads as TGTGCCAGCAGCCCCCATCGGGACAGGTCCTACAATGAGCAGTTCTTC. Protein product: CASSPHRDRSYNEQFF. Variable domain in full (rest from reference TRBV7-9 and TRBJ2-1): DTGVSQNPRHKITKRGQNVTFRCDPISEHNRLYWYRQTLGQGPEFLTYFQNEAQLEKSRLLSDRFSAERPKGSFSTLEIQRTEQGDSAMYLCASSPHRDRSYNEQFFGPGTRLTVL.

The V and J genes are TRBV23-1 and TRBJ1-2, with D hard to call. TRBV23-1 is an ORF; its function is uncertain. The CDR3 extends over 16 amino acids. V lost 0 bases to trimming and J lost 3 bases, with 14 bases between them. The CDR3 protein is CASSQSARPLHYGYTF. The CDR3 bases are TGCGCCAGCAGTCAATCAGCCAGGCCCCTCCACTATGGCTACACCTTC.

CDR3 sequence: CASNLNPATDNPYF. The DNA for the CDR3 is TGTGCCAGCAACCTCAACCCGGCGACGGACAACCCGTACTTC. The V call is TRBV7-9, the J call TRBJ2-5; tentative D call: TRBD1 (5 bases). Trimming took off 7 bases at V and 13 bases at J, with 25 bases between the two ends. CDR3 length: 14 residues. CDR1 SEHNR and CDR2 FQNEAQ come from the germline V gene (reference sequence).

The chain recombines TRBV4-1 with TRBJ2-7; TRBD2 aligns across 7 bases. Germline V gene lookup returns CDR1 MGHRA and CDR2 YSYEKL. The V and J ends lost 0 bases and 0 bases, in that order; junction bases with no gene match: 11. This CDR3 comprises 18 residues. CDR3 bases: TGCGCCAGCAGCCAAGACGGATGGGGGGGAGCCGCCTCCTACGAGCAGTACTTC. Translation: CASSQDGWGGAASYEQYF.

This chain uses TRBV9 with TRBJ1-1; D possibly corresponds to TRBD1 (5 bases). Deletions cut 4 bases from V and 6 bases from J, with 19 bases between. Germline V gives CDR1 SGDLS, CDR2 YYNGEE. The CDR3 has 15 amino acids. CDR3 region: CASSQGVGRDSEAFF. DNA of the CDR3: TGTGCCAGCAGCCAAGGGGTAGGAAGGGACTCTGAAGCTTTCTTT.

The J gene is TRBJ2-7, the V gene TRBV12-1; the table names TRBD2, a call not compared with the DNA. TRBV12-1 corresponds to a pseudogene. The CDR3 consists of 19 residues. The CDR3 protein is CASSFEGLAGGPPQDEQYF. The CDR3 nucleotides read TGTGCCAGCAGCTTTGAAGGACTAGCGGGAGGCCCCCCTCAGGACGAGCAGTACTTC.

The chain couples TRBV6-6 to TRBJ2-7, with a weak D call TRBD2 (6 bases). Germline CDR1 and CDR2: MNHNY and SVGAGI (reference sequence). Trimming took off 4 bases at V and 7 bases at J, with 17 bases between the two ends. This CDR3 is built from 14 residues. In nucleotides, the CDR3 is TGTGCCAGCAGTTCGGTAGCGGCGGCGGGTGAGCAGTACTTC. Residues: CASSSVAAAGEQYF.

V is TRBV11-2 and J is TRBJ2-3; D is unclear. Trimming took off 5 bases at V and 2 bases at J, with 17 bases between the two ends. The germline gives CDR1 SGHAT, CDR2 FQNNGV. This CDR3 spans 16 amino acids. CDR3 sequence (DNA): TGTGCCAGCAGCCAGGTGGGTGAGGAGACCACAGATACGCAGTATTTT. Translated, it gives CASSQVGEETTDTQYF.

The chain employs TRBV29-1 and TRBJ2-5, with no clear D. The V end lost 0 bases, the J end lost 5 bases, and 10 bases lay between the germline ends. This CDR3 region has 13 residues. Germline lookup yields CDR1 SQVTM and CDR2 ANQGSEA. The CDR3 loop reads CSVEDHPGETQYF. The DNA of the CDR3 is TGCAGCGTTGAAGATCATCCGGGCGAGACCCAGTACTTC. Using reference TRBV29-1 and TRBJ2-5 for the parts outside the CDR3, the full variable domain is SAVISQKPSRDICQRGTSLTIQCQVDSQVTMMFWYRQQPGQSLTLIATANQGSEATYESGFVIDKFPISRPNLTFSTLTVSNMSPEDSSIYLCSVEDHPGETQYFGPGTRLLVL.

CDR3 residues: CASSIKTSYDTF. DNA for the CDR3: TGTGCCAGCTCAATCAAGACCTCCTACGATACTTTC. This chain uses TRBV21-1 with TRBJ2-7. TRBV21-1 is marked as a pseudogene. The CDR3 runs to 12 residues.